This T cell receptor beta chain was captured by sequencing in a study of blood T cell repertoires in COVID-19. This clone was recorded a few times. Measured with immunoSEQ multiplex PCR; TCRdb has only the in-frame clones, and not every one. The table lists about 180,000 clones, approximately 85% of them singletons, with more than 8% in the top ten. V gave up 1 base and J gave up 4 bases, with 13 bases separating them. Germline values: CDR1 SNHLY, CDR2 FYNNEI. This CDR3 is built from 15 residues. This TCR was sampled from a woman of 80 years or more with acute or convalescent COVID-19. This chain links TRBV2 with TRBJ1-1; D is possibly TRBD1 (5 bases). The sequencing sample was made of peripheral blood. CDR3 DNA: TGTGCCAGCAGTGAAGATGGGGGGGGTTTCACTGAAGCTTTCTTT. It yields the protein CASSEDGGGFTEAFF.